A single TCR beta chain is shown here with its context. Antigen unknown. This entry comes from a study of shared clonotypes between healthy human individuals. Whole-study context: Every donor yielded three CD4 naive, three CD4 memory, two CD8 naive and one CD8 memory plate.

CDR1 SGHRS and CDR2 YFSETQ come from the germline V gene. The J segment lost 4 bases and the V segment lost 3 bases, leaving 5 bases of the junction unmatched. This CDR3 has 16 residues. Investigators spread the genomic DNA of each subset evenly over several immunoSEQ plates. TCRdb keeps only in-frame clones here, not all; method: immunoSEQ multiplex PCR. The sample yields about 1 million clones, roughly 80% seen once. General study results and limits: Represented diversity, genetic and exposure-history alike, was limited by few donors.

The chain combines TRBV5-1 with TRBJ2-6; 9 bases fit TRBD1. The receptor was derived from a man aged 18 to 30 in good health. The sequenced sample was memory CD4+ T cells sorted from blood. The subset was: CD45RA-negative fraction. As DNA, the CDR3 is TGCGCCAGCAGCTCCGGGACAGGGCCCGGGGCCAACGTCCTGACTTTC. Its translation: CASSSGTGPGANVLTF.